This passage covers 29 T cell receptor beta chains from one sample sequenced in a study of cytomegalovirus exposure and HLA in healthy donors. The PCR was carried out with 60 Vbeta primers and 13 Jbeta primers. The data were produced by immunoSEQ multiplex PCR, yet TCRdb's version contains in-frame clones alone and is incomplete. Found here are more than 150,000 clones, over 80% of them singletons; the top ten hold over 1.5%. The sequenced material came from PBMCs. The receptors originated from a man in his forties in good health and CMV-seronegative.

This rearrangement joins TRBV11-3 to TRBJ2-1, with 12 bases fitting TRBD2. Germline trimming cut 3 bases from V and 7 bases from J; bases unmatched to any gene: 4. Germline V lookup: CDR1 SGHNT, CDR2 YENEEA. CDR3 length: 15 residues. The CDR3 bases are TGTGCCAGCAGCTTGGGACTAGCGGGCGGGAATGAGCAGTTCTTC. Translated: CASSLGLAGGNEQFF. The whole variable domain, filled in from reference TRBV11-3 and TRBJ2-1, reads EAGVVQSPRYKIIEKKQPVAFWCNPISGHNTLYWYLQNLGQGPELLIRYENEEAVDDSQLPKDRFSAERLKGVDSTLKIQPAELGDSAVYLCASSLGLAGGNEQFFGPGTRLTVL.

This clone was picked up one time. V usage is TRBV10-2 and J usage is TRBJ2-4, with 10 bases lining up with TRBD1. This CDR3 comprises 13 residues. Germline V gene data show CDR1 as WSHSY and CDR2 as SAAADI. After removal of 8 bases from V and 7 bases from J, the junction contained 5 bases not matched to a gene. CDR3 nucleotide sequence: TGCGCCAGCGAACGGACAGGGGGGAACATTCAGTACTTC. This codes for CASERTGGNIQYF.

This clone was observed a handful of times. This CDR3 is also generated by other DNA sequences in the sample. This CDR3 is CASSLGQSTDTQYF. The CDR3 coding sequence is TGTGCCAGTAGTCTCGGACAGTCCACAGATACGCAGTATTTT. The rearrangement uses TRBV19 and TRBJ2-3, with D perhaps matching TRBD1 (6 bases). This CDR3 is 14 amino acids long. CDR1 is LNHDA, CDR2 SQIVND, per germline (reference sequence). Trimming took off 5 bases at V and 2 bases at J, with 11 bases between the two ends.

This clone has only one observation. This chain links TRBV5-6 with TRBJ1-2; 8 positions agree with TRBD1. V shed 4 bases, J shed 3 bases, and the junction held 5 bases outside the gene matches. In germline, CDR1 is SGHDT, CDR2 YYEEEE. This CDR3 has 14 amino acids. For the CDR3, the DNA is TGTGCCAGCAGCACGCCAGGGGGCGACTATGGCTACACCTTC. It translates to CASSTPGGDYGYTF.

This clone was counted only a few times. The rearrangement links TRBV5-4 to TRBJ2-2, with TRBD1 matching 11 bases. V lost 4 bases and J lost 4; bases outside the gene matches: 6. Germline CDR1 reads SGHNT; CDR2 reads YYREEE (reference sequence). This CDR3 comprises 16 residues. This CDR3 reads CASSQPGTGGTGELFF. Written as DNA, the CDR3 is TGTGCCAGCAGCCAACCCGGGACAGGGGGCACCGGGGAGCTGTTTTTT.

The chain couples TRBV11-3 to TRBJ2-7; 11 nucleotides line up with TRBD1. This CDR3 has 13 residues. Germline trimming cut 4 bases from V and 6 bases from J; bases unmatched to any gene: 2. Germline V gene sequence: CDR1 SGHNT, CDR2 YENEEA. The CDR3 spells CASSSDRGLEQYF. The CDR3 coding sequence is TGTGCCAGCAGCTCGGACAGGGGGCTCGAGCAGTACTTC.

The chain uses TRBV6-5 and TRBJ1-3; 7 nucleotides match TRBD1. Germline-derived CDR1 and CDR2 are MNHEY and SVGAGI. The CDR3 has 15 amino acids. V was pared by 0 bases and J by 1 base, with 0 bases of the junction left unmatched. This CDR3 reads CASSYSQGSGNTIYF. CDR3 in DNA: TGTGCCAGCAGTTACTCACAGGGGTCTGGAAACACCATATATTTT.

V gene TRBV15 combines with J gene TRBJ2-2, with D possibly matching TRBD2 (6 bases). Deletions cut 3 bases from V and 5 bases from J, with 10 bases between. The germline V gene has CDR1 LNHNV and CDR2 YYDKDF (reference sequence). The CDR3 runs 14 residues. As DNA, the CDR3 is TGTGCCACCAGCAGGGGGGGAGTGACCGGGGAGCTGTTTTTT. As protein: CATSRGGVTGELFF.

The chain's CDR3 is CASSQDRGLAGPPETQYF. The CDR3 region has the DNA TGCGCCAGCAGCCAAGATAGGGGACTAGCGGGGCCTCCGGAGACCCAGTACTTC. This chain uses TRBV4-3 with TRBJ2-5; TRBD2 matches at 13 bases. The CDR3 sequence is 18 residues long. Germline values: CDR1 LGHNA, CDR2 YSLEER. J was trimmed by 5 bases and V by 0 bases; bases with no gene match: 9.

CDR3 coding DNA: TGTGCCAGCAGTTTAAACCCAGGTGGTAGTCAGTACTTC. This translates into CASSLNPGGSQYF. This rearrangement joins TRBV28 to TRBJ2-4, with no clear D. The CDR3 spans 13 residues. V dropped 2 bases and J dropped 12 bases, with 14 bases sitting between them. CDR1 is MDHEN and CDR2 is SYDVKM in the germline V gene.

CDR3 nucleotides: TGTGCCATCATGGGAGTCAGGGGTTCTGGCTACACCTTC. Translated, it gives CAIMGVRGSGYTF. The gene calls are TRBV10-3 and TRBJ1-2, with D possibly TRBD1 on 6 matching bases. This CDR3 is 13 amino acids long. V lost 7 bases and J lost 7, with 16 bases in between. From germline, CDR1 is ENHRY and CDR2 SYGVKD.

The CDR3 is CASSPMGRWGGRARSNQPQHF. CDR3 DNA: TGTGCCAGCAGCCCCATGGGTAGGTGGGGGGGGAGGGCGCGGTCGAATCAGCCCCAGCATTTT. The chain couples TRBV27 to TRBJ1-5, with a tentative D call TRBD1 (5 bases). CDR3 length: 21 amino acids. The germline V and J ends were trimmed by 6 bases and 4 bases, with 34 bases remaining between them. The V gene's germline CDR1 is MNHEY and CDR2 SMNVEV (reference sequence).

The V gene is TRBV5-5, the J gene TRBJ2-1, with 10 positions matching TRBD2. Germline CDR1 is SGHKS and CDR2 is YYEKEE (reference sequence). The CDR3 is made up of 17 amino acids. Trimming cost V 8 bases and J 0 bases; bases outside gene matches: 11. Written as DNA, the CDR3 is TGTGCCAGTACTCCGGGACTAGCGAGAAGCTCCTACAATGAGCAGTTCTTC. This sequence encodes CASTPGLARSSYNEQFF.

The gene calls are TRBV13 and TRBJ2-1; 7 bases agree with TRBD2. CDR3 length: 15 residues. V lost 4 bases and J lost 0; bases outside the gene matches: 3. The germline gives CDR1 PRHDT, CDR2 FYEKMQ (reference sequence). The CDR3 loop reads CASSSSGISYNEQFF. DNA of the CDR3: TGTGCCAGCAGCTCAAGCGGGATCTCCTACAATGAGCAGTTCTTC.

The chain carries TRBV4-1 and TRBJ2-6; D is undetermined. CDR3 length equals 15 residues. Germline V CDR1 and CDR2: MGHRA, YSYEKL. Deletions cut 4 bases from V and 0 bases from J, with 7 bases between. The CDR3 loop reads CASSPVSSGANVLTF. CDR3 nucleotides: TGCGCCAGCAGCCCCGTCAGCTCTGGGGCCAACGTCCTGACTTTC.

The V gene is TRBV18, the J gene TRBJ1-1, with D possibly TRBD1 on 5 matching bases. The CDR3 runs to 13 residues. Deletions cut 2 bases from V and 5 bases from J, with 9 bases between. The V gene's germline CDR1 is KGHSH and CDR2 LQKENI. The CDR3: CASSPDGGTEAFF. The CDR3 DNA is TGTGCCAGCTCACCAGACGGGGGGACTGAAGCTTTCTTT.

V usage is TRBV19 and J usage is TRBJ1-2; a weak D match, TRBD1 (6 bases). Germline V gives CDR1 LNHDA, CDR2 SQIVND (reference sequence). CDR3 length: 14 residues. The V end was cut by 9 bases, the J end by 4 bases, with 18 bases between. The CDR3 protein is CASRGGADPYGYTF. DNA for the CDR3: TGTGCCAGCAGAGGGGGGGCAGACCCCTATGGCTACACCTTC.

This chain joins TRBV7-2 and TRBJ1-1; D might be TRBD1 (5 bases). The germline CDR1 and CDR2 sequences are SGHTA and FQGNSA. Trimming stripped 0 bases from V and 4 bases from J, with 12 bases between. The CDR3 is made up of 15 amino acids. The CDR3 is CASSLAQGLVTEAFF. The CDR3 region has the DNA TGTGCCAGCAGCTTAGCGCAGGGTTTGGTCACTGAAGCTTTCTTT.

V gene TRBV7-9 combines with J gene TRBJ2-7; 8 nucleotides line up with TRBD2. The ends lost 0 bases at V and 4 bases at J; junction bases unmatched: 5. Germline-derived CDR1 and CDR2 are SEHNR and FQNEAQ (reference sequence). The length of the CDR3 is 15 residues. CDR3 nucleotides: TGTGCCAGCAGCTTAGCTCCTCGGGGGGGTTACGAGCAGTACTTC. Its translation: CASSLAPRGGYEQYF.

CDR3 sequence reads: CASSPGGTAYNEQFF. Here the CDR3 DNA reads TGTGCCAGCAGCCCAGGAGGGACAGCCTACAATGAGCAGTTCTTC. V usage is TRBV7-2 and J usage is TRBJ2-1, with a possible D match to TRBD1 (7 bases). V dropped 5 bases and J dropped 2 bases, with 13 bases sitting between them. This CDR3 region has 15 residues. Germline CDR1 reads SGHTA; CDR2 reads FQGNSA.

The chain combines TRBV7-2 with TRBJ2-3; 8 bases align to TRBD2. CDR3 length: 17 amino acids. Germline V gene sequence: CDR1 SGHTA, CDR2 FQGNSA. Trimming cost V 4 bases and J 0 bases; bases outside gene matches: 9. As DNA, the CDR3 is TGTGCCAGCAGCTCCTCGGGGGGGGCGGCTAGCACAGATACGCAGTATTTT. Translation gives CASSSSGGAASTDTQYF.

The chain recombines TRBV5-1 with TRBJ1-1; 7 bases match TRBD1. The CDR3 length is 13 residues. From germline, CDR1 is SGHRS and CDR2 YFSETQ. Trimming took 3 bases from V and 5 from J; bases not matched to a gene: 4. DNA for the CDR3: TGCGCCAGCAGCTGGGGACAGAAGACTGAAGCTTTCTTT. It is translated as CASSWGQKTEAFF.

CDR3 DNA sequence: TGTGCCAGCAGCCTGCCTGGACTAGCAACTCTCGATACGCAGTATTTT. Protein product: CASSLPGLATLDTQYF. V and J are TRBV11-3 and TRBJ2-3; 8 bases agree with TRBD2. V shed 5 bases and J 6 bases; nucleotides not matched to a gene: 13. Germline lookup yields CDR1 SGHNT and CDR2 YENEEA. The CDR3 consists of 16 residues.

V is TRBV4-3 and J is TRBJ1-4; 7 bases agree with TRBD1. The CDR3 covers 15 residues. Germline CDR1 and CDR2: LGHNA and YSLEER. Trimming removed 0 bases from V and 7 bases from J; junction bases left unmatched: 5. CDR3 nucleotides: TGCGCCAGCAGCCAAGATCAAACAGGGGTTGAAAAACTGTTTTTT. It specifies CASSQDQTGVEKLFF.

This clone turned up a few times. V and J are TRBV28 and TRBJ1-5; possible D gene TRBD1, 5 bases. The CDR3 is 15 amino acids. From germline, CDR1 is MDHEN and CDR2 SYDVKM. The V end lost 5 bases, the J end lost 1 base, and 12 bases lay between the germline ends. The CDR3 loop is CASSGGGRSNQPQHF. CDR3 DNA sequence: TGTGCCAGCAGTGGGGGGGGTAGGAGCAATCAGCCCCAGCATTTT.

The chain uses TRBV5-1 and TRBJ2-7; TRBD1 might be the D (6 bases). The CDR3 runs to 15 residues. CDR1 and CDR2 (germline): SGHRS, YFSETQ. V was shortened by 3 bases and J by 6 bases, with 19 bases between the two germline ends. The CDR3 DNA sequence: TGCGCCAGCAGCTCCCCAGGGGCACTAGGTAGCGAGCAGTACTTC. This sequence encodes CASSSPGALGSEQYF.

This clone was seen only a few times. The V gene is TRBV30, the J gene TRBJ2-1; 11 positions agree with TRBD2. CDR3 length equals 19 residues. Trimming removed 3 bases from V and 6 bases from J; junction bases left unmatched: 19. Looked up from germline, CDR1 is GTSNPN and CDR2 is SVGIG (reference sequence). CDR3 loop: CAWRVGLADTLRTVNEQFF. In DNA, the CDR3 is TGTGCCTGGAGGGTGGGACTAGCGGACACACTACGCACGGTCAATGAGCAGTTCTTC.

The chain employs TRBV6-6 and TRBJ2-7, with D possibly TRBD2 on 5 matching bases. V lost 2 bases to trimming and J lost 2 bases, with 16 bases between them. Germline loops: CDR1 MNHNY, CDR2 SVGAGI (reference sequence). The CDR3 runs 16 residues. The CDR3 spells CASSYPPSGSPYEQYF. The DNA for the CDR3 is TGTGCCAGCAGTTACCCCCCTTCGGGATCCCCCTACGAGCAGTACTTC.

The CDR3 nucleotides read TGTGCCAGCAGCTCCGCAGGGGATTGGGCTGAAGCTTTCTTT. Its protein product is CASSSAGDWAEAFF. The gene calls are TRBV7-2 and TRBJ1-1; D is possibly TRBD1 (6 bases). The CDR3 covers 14 residues. The germline gives CDR1 SGHTA, CDR2 FQGNSA. Trimming shortened V by 4 bases and J by 6 bases, and 15 bases separated the two germline ends. The variable domain in full, completed from reference TRBV7-2 and TRBJ1-1, reads GAGVSQSPSNKVTEKGKDVELRCDPISGHTALYWYRQSLGQGLEFLIYFQGNSAPDKSGLPSDRFSAERTGGSVSTLTIQRTQQEDSAVYLCASSSAGDWAEAFFGQGTRLTVV.